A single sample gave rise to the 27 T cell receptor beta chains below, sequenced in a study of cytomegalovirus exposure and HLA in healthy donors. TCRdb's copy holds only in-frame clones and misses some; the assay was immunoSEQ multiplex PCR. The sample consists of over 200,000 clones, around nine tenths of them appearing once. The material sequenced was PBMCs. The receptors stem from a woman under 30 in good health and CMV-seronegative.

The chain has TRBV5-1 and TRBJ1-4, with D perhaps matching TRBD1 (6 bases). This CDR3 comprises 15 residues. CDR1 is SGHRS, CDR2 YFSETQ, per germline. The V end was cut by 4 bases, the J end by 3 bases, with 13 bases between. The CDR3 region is CASSGTGSPNEKLFF. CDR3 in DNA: TGCGCCAGCAGCGGAACAGGGTCCCCTAATGAAAAACTGTTTTTT.

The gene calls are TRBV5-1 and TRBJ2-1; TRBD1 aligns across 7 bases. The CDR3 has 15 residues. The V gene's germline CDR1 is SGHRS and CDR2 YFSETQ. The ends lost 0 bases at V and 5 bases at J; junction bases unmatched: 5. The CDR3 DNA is TGCGCCAGCAGCTTGGACCAGGGGGTTGACAATGAGCAGTTCTTC. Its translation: CASSLDQGVDNEQFF.

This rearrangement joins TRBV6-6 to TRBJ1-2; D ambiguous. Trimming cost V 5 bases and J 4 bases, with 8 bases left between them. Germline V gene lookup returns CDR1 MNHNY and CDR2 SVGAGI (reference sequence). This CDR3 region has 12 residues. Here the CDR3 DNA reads TGTGCCAGCAGTGAGGGTGTCTATGGCTACACCTTC. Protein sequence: CASSEGVYGYTF.

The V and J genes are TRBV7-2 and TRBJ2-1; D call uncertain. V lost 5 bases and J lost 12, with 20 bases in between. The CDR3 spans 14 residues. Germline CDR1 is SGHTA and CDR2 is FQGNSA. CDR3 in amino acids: CASSPRALVERQFF. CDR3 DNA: TGTGCCAGCAGCCCCCGAGCCCTCGTCGAAAGGCAGTTCTTC.

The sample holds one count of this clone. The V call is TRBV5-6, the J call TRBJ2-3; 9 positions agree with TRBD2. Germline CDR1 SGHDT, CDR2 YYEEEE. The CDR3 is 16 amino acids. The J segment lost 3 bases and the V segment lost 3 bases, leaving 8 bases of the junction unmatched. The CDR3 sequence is CASSWTGTSLTDTQYF. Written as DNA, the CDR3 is TGTGCCAGCAGCTGGACCGGGACTAGCTTAACAGATACGCAGTATTTT.

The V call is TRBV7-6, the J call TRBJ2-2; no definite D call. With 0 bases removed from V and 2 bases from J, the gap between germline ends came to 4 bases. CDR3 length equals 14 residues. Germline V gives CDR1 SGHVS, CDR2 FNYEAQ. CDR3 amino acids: CASSLAGNTGELFF. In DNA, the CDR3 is TGTGCCAGCAGCTTAGCGGGCAACACCGGGGAGCTGTTTTTT.

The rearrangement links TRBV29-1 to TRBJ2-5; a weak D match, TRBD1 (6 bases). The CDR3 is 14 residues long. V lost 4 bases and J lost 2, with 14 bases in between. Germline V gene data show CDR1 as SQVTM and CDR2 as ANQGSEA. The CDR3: CSVASGRGQETQYF. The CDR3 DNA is TGCAGCGTTGCTTCTGGCAGGGGTCAAGAGACCCAGTACTTC. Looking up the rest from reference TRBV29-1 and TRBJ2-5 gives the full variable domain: SAVISQKPSRDICQRGTSLTIQCQVDSQVTMMFWYRQQPGQSLTLIATANQGSEATYESGFVIDKFPISRPNLTFSTLTVSNMSPEDSSIYLCSVASGRGQETQYFGPGTRLLVL.

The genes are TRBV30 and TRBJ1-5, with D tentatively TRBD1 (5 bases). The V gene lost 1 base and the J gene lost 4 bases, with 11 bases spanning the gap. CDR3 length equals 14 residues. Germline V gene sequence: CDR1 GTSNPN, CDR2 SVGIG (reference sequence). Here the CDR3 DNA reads TGTGCCTGGAGTGGGGAACAGGAGAATCAGCCCCAGCATTTT. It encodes CAWSGEQENQPQHF.

The CDR3 loop is CASSYQGRGGGYTF. The CDR3 DNA is TGTGCCAGCAGTTACCAGGGGCGAGGAGGTGGCTACACCTTC. This chain links TRBV6-5 with TRBJ1-2; D perhaps matches TRBD1 (6 bases). Germline CDR1 is MNHEY and CDR2 is SVGAGI. The V end lost 2 bases, the J end lost 7 bases, and 14 bases lay between the germline ends. This CDR3 region has 14 residues.

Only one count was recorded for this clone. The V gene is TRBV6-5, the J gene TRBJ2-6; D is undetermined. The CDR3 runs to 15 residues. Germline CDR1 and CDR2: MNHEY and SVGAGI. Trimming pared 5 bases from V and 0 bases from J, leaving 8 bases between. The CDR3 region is CASSQDYSGANVLTF. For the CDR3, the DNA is TGTGCCAGCAGTCAGGATTACTCTGGGGCCAACGTCCTGACTTTC.

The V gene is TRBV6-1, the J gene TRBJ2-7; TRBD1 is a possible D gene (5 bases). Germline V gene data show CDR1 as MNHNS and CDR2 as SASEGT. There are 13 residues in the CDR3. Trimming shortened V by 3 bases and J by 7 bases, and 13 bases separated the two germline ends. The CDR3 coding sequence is TGTGCCAGCAGTGAGGTGACAGTTGGGGAGCAGTACTTC. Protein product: CASSEVTVGEQYF.

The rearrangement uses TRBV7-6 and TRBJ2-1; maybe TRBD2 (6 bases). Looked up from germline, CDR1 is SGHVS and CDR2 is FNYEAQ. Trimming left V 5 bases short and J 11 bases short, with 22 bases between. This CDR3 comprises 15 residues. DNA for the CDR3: TGTGCCAGCAGCCATCCGTCGGGACTCCCAGGGAAGCAGTTCTTC. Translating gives CASSHPSGLPGKQFF.

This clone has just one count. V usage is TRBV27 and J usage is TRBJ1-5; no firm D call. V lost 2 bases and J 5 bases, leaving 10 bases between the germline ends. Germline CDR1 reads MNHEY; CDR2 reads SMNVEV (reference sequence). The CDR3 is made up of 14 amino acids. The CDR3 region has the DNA TGTGCCAGCAGTTTAAATGGGCTGGATCAGCCCCAGCATTTT. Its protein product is CASSLNGLDQPQHF.

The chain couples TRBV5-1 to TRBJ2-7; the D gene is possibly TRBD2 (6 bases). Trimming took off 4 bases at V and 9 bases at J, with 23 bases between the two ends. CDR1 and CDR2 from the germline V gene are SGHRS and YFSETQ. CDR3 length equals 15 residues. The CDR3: CASSPKGGGIRGQYF. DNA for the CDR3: TGCGCCAGCAGCCCGAAAGGAGGCGGGATCCGGGGGCAGTACTTC.

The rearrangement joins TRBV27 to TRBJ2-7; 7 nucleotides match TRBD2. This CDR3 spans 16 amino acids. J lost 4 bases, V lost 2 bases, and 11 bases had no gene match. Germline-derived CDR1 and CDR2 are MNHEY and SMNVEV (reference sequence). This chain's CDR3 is CASSLEGGSFGYEQYF. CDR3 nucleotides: TGTGCCAGCAGTTTAGAGGGCGGGAGTTTCGGGTACGAGCAGTACTTC.

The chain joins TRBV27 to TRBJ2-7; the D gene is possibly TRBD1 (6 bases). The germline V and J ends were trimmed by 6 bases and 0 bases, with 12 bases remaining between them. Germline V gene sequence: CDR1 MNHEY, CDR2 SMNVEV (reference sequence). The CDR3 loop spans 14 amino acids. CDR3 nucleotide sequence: TGTGCCAGCAGGCTAGACAGGATCTCCTACGAGCAGTACTTC. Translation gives CASRLDRISYEQYF.

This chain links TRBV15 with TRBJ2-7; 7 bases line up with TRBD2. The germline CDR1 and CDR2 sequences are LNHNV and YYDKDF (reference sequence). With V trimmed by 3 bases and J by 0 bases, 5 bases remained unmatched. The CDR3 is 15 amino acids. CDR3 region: CATSRLADSSYEQYF. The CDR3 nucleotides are TGTGCCACCAGCAGGCTAGCGGATAGCTCCTACGAGCAGTACTTC.

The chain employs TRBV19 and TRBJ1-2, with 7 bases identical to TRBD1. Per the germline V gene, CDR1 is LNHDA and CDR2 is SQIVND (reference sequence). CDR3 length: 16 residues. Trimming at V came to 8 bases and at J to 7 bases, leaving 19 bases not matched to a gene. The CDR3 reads CASQPETGVGSSGYTF. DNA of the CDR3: TGTGCCAGTCAGCCTGAAACAGGGGTAGGTTCGAGTGGCTACACCTTC.

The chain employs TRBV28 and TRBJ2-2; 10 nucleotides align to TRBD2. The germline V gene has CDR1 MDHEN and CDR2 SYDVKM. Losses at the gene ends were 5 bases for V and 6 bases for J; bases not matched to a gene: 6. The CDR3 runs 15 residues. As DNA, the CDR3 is TGTGCCAGCAGTCAAGCGGGAGGGGGTCCCGGGGAGCTGTTTTTT. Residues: CASSQAGGGPGELFF.

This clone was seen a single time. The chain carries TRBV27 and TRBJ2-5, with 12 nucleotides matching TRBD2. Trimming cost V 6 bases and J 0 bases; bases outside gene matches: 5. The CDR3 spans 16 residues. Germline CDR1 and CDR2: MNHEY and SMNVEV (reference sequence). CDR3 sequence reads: CASRDTSGRYQETQYF. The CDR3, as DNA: TGTGCCAGCAGAGATACTAGCGGGAGGTACCAAGAGACCCAGTACTTC.

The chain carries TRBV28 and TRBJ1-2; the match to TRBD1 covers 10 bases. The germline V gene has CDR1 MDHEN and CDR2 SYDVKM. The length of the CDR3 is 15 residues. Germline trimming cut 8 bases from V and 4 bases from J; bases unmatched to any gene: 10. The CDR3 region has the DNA TGTGCCAGCCAAACCTTCGGACAGGGGGTCTATGGCTACACCTTC. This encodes CASQTFGQGVYGYTF.

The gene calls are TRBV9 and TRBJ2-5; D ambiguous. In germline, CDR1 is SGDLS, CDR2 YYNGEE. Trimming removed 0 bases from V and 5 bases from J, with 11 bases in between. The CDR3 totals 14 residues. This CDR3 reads CASSVGLKSETQYF. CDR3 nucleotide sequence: TGTGCCAGCAGCGTAGGTCTAAAATCGGAGACCCAGTACTTC.

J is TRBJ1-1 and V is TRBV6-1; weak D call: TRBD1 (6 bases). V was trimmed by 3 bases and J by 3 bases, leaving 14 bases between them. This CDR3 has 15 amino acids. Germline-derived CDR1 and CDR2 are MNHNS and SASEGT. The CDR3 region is CASSDQQGPDTEAFF. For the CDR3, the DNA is TGTGCCAGCAGTGACCAACAGGGCCCGGACACTGAAGCTTTCTTT.

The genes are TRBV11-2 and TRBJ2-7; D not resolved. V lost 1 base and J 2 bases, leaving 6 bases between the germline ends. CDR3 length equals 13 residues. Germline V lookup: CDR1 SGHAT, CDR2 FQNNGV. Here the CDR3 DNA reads TGTGCCAGCAGCTTAGGTCTCCCCTACGAGCAGTACTTC. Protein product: CASSLGLPYEQYF.

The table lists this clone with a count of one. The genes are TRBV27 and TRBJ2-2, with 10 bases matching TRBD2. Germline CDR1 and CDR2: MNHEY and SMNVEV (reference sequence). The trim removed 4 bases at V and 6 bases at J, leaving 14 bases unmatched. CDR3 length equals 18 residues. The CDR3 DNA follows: TGTGCCAGCAGTTCCTTGTCCCTAGCGGGAGACGCGGCCGGGGAGCTGTTTTTT. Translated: CASSSLSLAGDAAGELFF.

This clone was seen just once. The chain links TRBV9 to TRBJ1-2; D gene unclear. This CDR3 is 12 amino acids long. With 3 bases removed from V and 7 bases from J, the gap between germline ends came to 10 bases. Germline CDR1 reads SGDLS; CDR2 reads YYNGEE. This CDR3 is CASSGGEPGYTF. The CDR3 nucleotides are TGTGCCAGCAGCGGGGGAGAACCTGGCTACACCTTC.

The DNA for the CDR3 is TGTGCCAGCAGCTCAGAGGGACAGAGAAAAAACATTCAGTACTTC. It yields the protein CASSSEGQRKNIQYF. The gene calls are TRBV9 and TRBJ2-4, with TRBD1 identical over 7 bases. This CDR3 is built from 15 residues. CDR1 is SGDLS, CDR2 YYNGEE, per germline. After removal of 4 bases from V and 4 bases from J, the junction contained 8 bases not matched to a gene.